Described below is a single TCR beta chain sequence and its context. The CDR3 length is 18 residues. Trimming stripped 0 bases from V and 1 base from J, with 16 bases between. Germline V gives CDR1 SGDLS, CDR2 YYNGEE. This sample was included in a study of response to subunit inactivated influenza vaccine. TCRdb re-analysed the RT-PCR reads in MiXCR, keeping a single row per CDR3 protein. The table shows hundreds of thousands of distinct CDR3 sequences, with about 11% occurring only once. These data were likewise used in another study, on T cells expressing NK-cell markers. As reported in that work: Scientists made TCR beta cDNA using 5'RACE template switching with UMIs. Several experiments added an anti-gamma-delta TCR antibody to sort only alpha-beta TCR T cells. Whether expanded NKG2C+ T cell clones were HCMV specific stayed uncertain.

The sequence came from a man between 45 and 60 years old who received an inactivated influenza vaccine. This chain connects TRBV9 to TRBJ2-2; a weak D match, TRBD1 (5 bases). Sequencing was performed on PBMCs from blood, taken on the day of vaccination. The CDR3 DNA reads as TGTGCCAGCAGCGTAGTGATCGGCGGAAGGGGGAACACCGGGGAGCTGTTTTTT. Translated, it gives CASSVVIGGRGNTGELFF.